These 8 T cell receptor beta chains were sequenced from one sample in a study of shared clonotypes between healthy human individuals. Measured with immunoSEQ multiplex PCR; TCRdb has only the in-frame clones, and not every one. The table shows roughly 2 million clones, with 95% occurring only once. Sequencing used naive CD4+ T cells sorted from blood. Subset specified: CD45RA+ positively selected. All receptors come from a man aged 18 to 30 in good health.

The gene calls are TRBV10-3 and TRBJ1-1; D gene ambiguous. Germline assignment: CDR1 ENHRY and CDR2 SYGVKD. The CDR3 is 14 amino acids. V shed 3 bases and J shed 6 bases, with 14 bases lying between them. CDR3 protein: CAISDWESRSEAFF. CDR3 DNA: TGTGCCATCAGTGACTGGGAATCGAGGTCTGAAGCTTTCTTT.

This chain connects TRBV4-1 to TRBJ1-5; no clear D. The CDR3 extends over 15 amino acids. Germline-derived CDR1 and CDR2 are MGHRA and YSYEKL. Trimming removed 3 bases from V and 5 bases from J, with 14 bases in between. The CDR3 region is CASSHDGLSDQPQHF. The CDR3 region has the DNA TGCGCCAGCAGCCATGACGGGCTGTCGGATCAGCCCCAGCATTTT.

V usage is TRBV9 and J usage is TRBJ1-1; weak D call: TRBD1 (5 bases). Germline lookup yields CDR1 SGDLS and CDR2 YYNGEE. With 4 bases removed from V and 5 bases from J, the gap between germline ends came to 15 bases. The CDR3 runs to 14 residues. The CDR3 bases are TGTGCCAGCAGCTCACAGGATGTGGGGACTGAAGCTTTCTTT. Encoded protein: CASSSQDVGTEAFF.

The chain carries TRBV28 and TRBJ2-5, with 11 bases lining up with TRBD1. This CDR3 region has 16 residues. The junction had 7 bases not matched to a gene; V was cut back by 5 bases and J by 2 bases. The V gene's germline CDR1 is MDHEN and CDR2 SYDVKM. The DNA for the CDR3 is TGTGCCAGCAGTCTTTCCGGGACAGGGGGACAAGAGACCCAGTACTTC. Protein product: CASSLSGTGGQETQYF.

The CDR3 spells CASSWMDRGRSPLHF. The CDR3 bases are TGTGCCAGCAGCTGGATGGACAGGGGAAGATCACCCCTCCACTTT. The chain recombines TRBV5-4 with TRBJ1-6, with TRBD1 matching 9 bases. From germline, CDR1 is SGHNT and CDR2 YYREEE (reference sequence). The CDR3 consists of 15 residues. J gave up 10 bases and V 3 bases, and 8 bases lay outside the gene matches.

J is TRBJ1-6 and V is TRBV10-3; no clear D. V lost 4 bases and J lost 7, with 11 bases in between. The germline CDR1 and CDR2 sequences are ENHRY and SYGVKD. The CDR3 is 14 amino acids. The CDR3 loop reads CAISGARENSPLHF. The CDR3 DNA reads as TGTGCCATCAGTGGGGCGAGGGAAAATTCACCCCTCCACTTT.

V gene TRBV7-9 combines with J gene TRBJ2-2; D is uncertain. This CDR3 is built from 12 residues. Germline CDR1 is SEHNR and CDR2 is FQNEAQ (reference sequence). V shed 10 bases and J shed 7 bases, with 13 bases lying between them. The CDR3 is CATALSDGELFF. DNA of the CDR3: TGTGCCACCGCCCTATCAGACGGGGAGCTGTTTTTT.

The chain combines TRBV10-2 with TRBJ1-1; D uncertain. CDR1 and CDR2 from the germline V gene are WSHSY and SAAADI. This CDR3 is built from 12 residues. V was cut by 2 bases and J by 9 bases, with 10 bases left in between. CDR3 nucleotides: TGCGCCAGCAGTGAGATGACGGCCAAAGCTTTCTTT. Encoded protein: CASSEMTAKAFF.